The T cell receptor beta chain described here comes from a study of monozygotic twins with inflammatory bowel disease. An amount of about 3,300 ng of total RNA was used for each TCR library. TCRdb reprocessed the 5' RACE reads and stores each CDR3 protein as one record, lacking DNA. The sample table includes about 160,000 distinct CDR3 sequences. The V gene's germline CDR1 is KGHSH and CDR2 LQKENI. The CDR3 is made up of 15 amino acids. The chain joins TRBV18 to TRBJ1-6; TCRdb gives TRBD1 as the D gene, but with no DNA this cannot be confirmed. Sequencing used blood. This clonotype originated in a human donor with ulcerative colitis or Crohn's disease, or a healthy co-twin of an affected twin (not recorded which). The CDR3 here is CASSPGQMDNSPLHF.